These 32 T cell receptor beta chains were all obtained from the same sample, sequenced in a study of T-cell memory formation after mild COVID-19. TCRdb itself ran the 5' RACE reads through MiXCR, one entry per CDR3 protein. The profile shows 340,000 or so distinct CDR3 sequences, around 13% of them singletons. Sequenced: PBMCs or a T cell subset sorted from them (not recorded which). Receptors were obtained from a man between 18 and 35 years old who had mild COVID-19 (a few samples of this study predate the infection). Cell type and time point are not known.

The chain carries TRBV4-3 and TRBJ2-3; D gene ambiguous. In germline, CDR1 is LGHNA, CDR2 YSLEER. The V end was cut by 0 bases, the J end by 2 bases, with 6 bases between. There are 14 residues in the CDR3. The CDR3 loop is CASSQDPITDTQYF. The CDR3 DNA reads as TGCGCCAGCAGCCAAGATCCAATCACAGATACGCAGTATTTT.

This chain joins TRBV12-3 or TRBV12-4 and TRBJ2-3; either TRBD1 or TRBD2 may supply D (5 bases each). CDR3 length: 14 amino acids. The V and J ends lost 6 bases and 4 bases respectively, with 14 bases between them. CDR3 loop: CASRAGLEADTQYF. Written as DNA, the CDR3 is TGTGCCAGCAGGGCAGGGCTGGAGGCAGATACGCAGTATTTT.

This clonotype was counted a few times. The V call is TRBV2, the J call TRBJ2-3; the match to TRBD1 covers 12 bases. Germline V gene sequence: CDR1 SNHLY, CDR2 FYNNEI. The CDR3 contains 16 residues. V gave up 6 bases and J gave up 4 bases; unmatched junction bases: 8. The CDR3 sequence: CASRPRDRGQADTQYF. CDR3 in DNA: TGTGCCAGCAGGCCCCGGGACAGGGGGCAGGCAGATACGCAGTATTTT.

This clonotype was counted between two and nine times. This chain connects TRBV5-1 to TRBJ2-2; 9 bases fit TRBD1. Germline V gene sequence: CDR1 SGHRS, CDR2 YFSETQ. The CDR3 covers 17 residues. J gave up 7 bases and V 0 bases, and 10 bases lay outside the gene matches. CDR3 nucleotides: TGCGCCAGCAGCTTGGTTCTTGGACAGGGGTTCGGCGGGGAGCTGTTTTTT. Encoded protein: CASSLVLGQGFGGELFF.

The genes are TRBV4-3 and TRBJ1-5; no reliable D call. CDR3 size: 14 residues. Trimming removed 0 bases from V and 1 base from J, with 4 bases in between. Germline V gene data show CDR1 as LGHNA and CDR2 as YSLEER. The CDR3 DNA sequence: TGCGCCAGCAGCCAAGAGAAAAGCAATCAGCCCCAGCATTTT. It codes for CASSQEKSNQPQHF.

The chain recombines TRBV12-3 or TRBV12-4 with TRBJ1-5; D is ambiguous. V lost 3 bases and J 4 bases, leaving 7 bases between the germline ends. The CDR3 has 13 residues. The CDR3 DNA reads TGTGCCAGCAGTTTGGAGGAAAATCAGCCCCAGCATTTT. Translating it yields CASSLEENQPQHF.

This clonotype was observed many times. Germline is not matched at one junction end, which may reflect a read error. V usage is TRBV5-1 and J usage is TRBJ2-5; D is uncertain. The germline V gene encodes CDR1 SGHRS and CDR2 YFSETQ. The CDR3 has 13 residues. CDR3 amino acids: CASSLSPQETQYF. In DNA, the CDR3 is TGTGCCAGCAGCTTGTCGCCGCAAGAGACCCAGTACTTC.

This clonotype was counted a single time. The chain recombines TRBV4-1 with TRBJ2-7; the match to TRBD2 covers 7 bases. Trimming took 7 bases from V and 2 from J; bases not matched to a gene: 11. This CDR3 region has 15 residues. From germline, CDR1 is MGHRA and CDR2 YSYEKL. This CDR3 reads CASTRKAGETYEQYF. DNA for the CDR3: TGCGCCAGCACTAGAAAGGCGGGGGAGACCTACGAGCAGTACTTC.

The V call is TRBV6-5, the J call TRBJ2-3; the D is unclear. The germline CDR1 and CDR2 sequences are MNHEY and SVGAGI. Between the trimmed V and J ends, which lost 2 bases and 3 bases, there was a span of 6 bases. This CDR3 is 13 amino acids long. The DNA for the CDR3 is TGTGCCAGCAGTTACACTAATACAGATACGCAGTATTTT. This gives the protein CASSYTNTDTQYF.

V usage is TRBV7-9 and J usage is TRBJ1-1, with D hard to call. Germline values: CDR1 SEHNR, CDR2 FQNEAQ (reference sequence). The CDR3 totals 16 residues. Trimming removed 1 base at V and 0 bases at J, with 12 bases between. The CDR3 here is CASSLGEIGLNTEAFF. For the CDR3, the DNA is TGTGCCAGCAGCTTAGGGGAAATTGGACTGAACACTGAAGCTTTCTTT.

This clonotype turned up a few times. The chain recombines TRBV5-1 with TRBJ2-3; 9 bases line up with TRBD2. Germline assignment: CDR1 SGHRS and CDR2 YFSETQ. This CDR3 has 16 amino acids. J was trimmed by 1 base and V by 3 bases; bases with no gene match: 6. The CDR3 loop is CASSWGASGGTDTQYF. The CDR3, as DNA: TGCGCCAGCAGCTGGGGGGCTAGCGGGGGCACAGATACGCAGTATTTT.

In this sample, this clonotype turned up a few times. V is TRBV12-3 or TRBV12-4 and J is TRBJ2-3, with 13 positions matching TRBD2. V lost 6 bases, J lost 7 bases, and 4 bases stayed unmatched. This CDR3 has 14 residues. CDR3 protein: CASSTSGGAHTQYF. Here the CDR3 DNA reads TGTGCCAGCAGCACTAGCGGGGGGGCTCATACGCAGTATTTT.

The CDR3 sequence is CSARLGGPKTEAFF. The CDR3 DNA follows: TGCAGTGCTAGATTGGGGGGGCCAAAAACTGAAGCTTTCTTT. The V gene is TRBV20-1, the J gene TRBJ1-1; maybe TRBD1 (6 bases). The length of the CDR3 is 14 residues. V dropped 2 bases and J dropped 5 bases, with 15 bases sitting between them. CDR1 DFQATT and CDR2 SNEGSKA come from the germline V gene (reference sequence).

This clonotype was found a few times. The V and J genes are TRBV6-2 or TRBV6-3 and TRBJ2-7, with D unclear. The germline V gene has CDR1 MNHEY and CDR2 SVGEGT. The CDR3 has 13 residues. Between the trimmed V and J ends, which lost 0 bases and 6 bases, there was a span of 9 bases. CDR3 bases: TGTGCCAGCAGTTACTCAGATGGCGGCGAGCAGTACGTC. Protein product: CASSYSDGGEQYV.

This clonotype came up a few times. The J gene is TRBJ2-4, the V gene TRBV6-5; D perhaps matches TRBD1 (5 bases). Trimming pared 6 bases from V and 6 bases from J, leaving 15 bases between. The CDR3 contains 14 residues. Germline V gene lookup returns CDR1 MNHEY and CDR2 SVGAGI. The CDR3 loop reads CASSHRLRGNIQYF. CDR3 coding DNA: TGTGCCAGCAGCCACCGGCTTAGGGGAAACATTCAGTACTTC.

This clonotype was seen only a few times. J is TRBJ2-3 and V is TRBV12-3 or TRBV12-4; 8 bases are a match to TRBD2. This CDR3 comprises 15 residues. Trimming cost V 0 bases and J 1 base; bases outside gene matches: 0. CDR3 nucleotides: TGTGCCAGCAGTTTAGCACTAGCGGGCACAGATACGCAGTATTTT. This gives the protein CASSLALAGTDTQYF.

This clonotype was seen more than once but under ten times. This chain joins TRBV3-1 and TRBJ2-1; TRBD1 matches 9 bases. The V gene end was trimmed by 1 base and the J gene end by 2 bases; junction bases not matched to a gene: 6. Germline V lookup: CDR1 LGHDT, CDR2 YNNKEL (reference sequence). The CDR3 sequence is 17 residues long. The CDR3: CASSQAVGQGPYNEQFF. In DNA form, the CDR3 reads TGTGCCAGCAGCCAAGCGGTCGGACAGGGGCCCTACAATGAGCAGTTCTTC.

J is TRBJ2-7 and V is TRBV7-2; D perhaps matches TRBD2 (5 bases). V lost 1 base and J 3 bases, leaving 13 bases between the germline ends. This CDR3 has 15 residues. Looked up from germline, CDR1 is SGHTA and CDR2 is FQGNSA. DNA for the CDR3: TGTGCCAGCAGCTTAGGGGTGCCGGGAATCTACGAGCAGTACGTC. It codes for CASSLGVPGIYEQYV.

The chain has TRBV28 and TRBJ2-3; TRBD1 matches 9 bases. From germline, CDR1 is MDHEN and CDR2 SYDVKM. This CDR3 comprises 14 residues. Trimming at V came to 8 bases and at J to 6 bases, leaving 9 bases not matched to a gene. CDR3 DNA sequence: TGTGCCAGCGGGACAGGGCTCGGAAGGGATACGCAGTATTTT. Translation: CASGTGLGRDTQYF.

The rearrangement links TRBV10-2 to TRBJ2-5; D unclear. The germline V gene encodes CDR1 WSHSY and CDR2 SAAADI. Trimming took 6 bases from V and 2 from J, leaving 19 bases between them. This CDR3 has 16 residues. CDR3 loop: CASSPGRPTSQETQYF. CDR3 in DNA: TGCGCCAGCAGCCCCGGACGCCCCACCTCACAAGAGACCCAGTACTTC.

A few counts support this clonotype. This rearrangement joins TRBV4-3 to TRBJ2-3; D unclear. CDR1 LGHNA and CDR2 YSLEER come from the germline V gene. The germline V and J ends were trimmed by 1 base and 4 bases, with 9 bases remaining between them. The CDR3 is 14 amino acids. CDR3 loop: CASSQGRLADTQYF. The CDR3 nucleotides are TGCGCCAGCAGCCAAGGGCGGCTAGCAGATACGCAGTATTTT.

This clonotype was counted only a few times. V usage is TRBV2 and J usage is TRBJ1-3, with D hard to call. Trimming removed 6 bases from V and 1 base from J, with 10 bases in between. Germline lookup yields CDR1 SNHLY and CDR2 FYNNEI. There are 14 residues in the CDR3. The CDR3 loop reads CASSELGSGNTIYF. The CDR3 nucleotides are TGTGCCAGCAGCGAGTTGGGATCTGGAAACACCATATATTTT. Full variable domain (rest looked up from reference TRBV2 and TRBJ1-3): EPEVTQTPSHQVTQMGQEVILRCVPISNHLYFYWYRQILGQKVEFLVSFYNNEISEKSEIFDDQFSVERPDGSNFTLKIRSTKLEDSAMYFCASSELGSGNTIYFGEGSWLTVV.

The chain joins TRBV28 to TRBJ2-5, with no clear D. There are 14 residues in the CDR3. Trimming stripped 2 bases from V and 0 bases from J, with 7 bases between. Germline CDR1 MDHEN, CDR2 SYDVKM. The CDR3 protein is CASSLPSHQETQYF. CDR3 nucleotide sequence: TGTGCCAGCAGTTTACCCAGTCACCAAGAGACCCAGTACTTC.

The rearrangement links TRBV28 to TRBJ1-2; D unresolved. This CDR3 is built from 13 residues. V was pared by 5 bases and J by 3 bases, with 10 bases between. The germline gives CDR1 MDHEN, CDR2 SYDVKM. CDR3 DNA: TGTGCCAGCAGTAGGGAGGATTACTATGGCTACACCTTC. Protein: CASSREDYYGYTF.

Regarding this clonotype: A much larger clone differs from this one at a single base, so this may be a read error. The chain combines TRBV18 with TRBJ2-2; 7 bases agree with TRBD2. The germline gives CDR1 KGHSH, CDR2 LQKENI. The CDR3 spans 15 residues. The V and J ends lost 6 bases and 1 base, in that order; junction bases with no gene match: 5. The CDR3 DNA is TGTGCCAGCTCCACCAAGCGGGGGAACACCGGGGAGCTGTTTTTT. Translation: CASSTKRGNTGELFF.

V usage is TRBV4-3 and J usage is TRBJ1-2; 7 bases fit TRBD1. The CDR3 has 15 residues. V dropped 0 bases and J dropped 4; count of bases not matched to a gene: 5. CDR1 and CDR2 from the germline V gene are LGHNA and YSLEER. The DNA of the CDR3 is TGCGCCAGCAGCCAAGATTCGGGACAGCTCTATGGCTACACCTTC. This gives the protein CASSQDSGQLYGYTF.

This chain joins TRBV5-1 and TRBJ2-1, with TRBD1 matching over 7 bases. This CDR3 comprises 15 residues. The germline CDR1 and CDR2 sequences are SGHRS and YFSETQ. Trimming removed 3 bases from V and 6 bases from J; junction bases left unmatched: 9. The CDR3 coding sequence is TGCGCCAGCAGCTCGTGGGACAGCCGTGTCAATGAGCAGTTCTTC. As protein: CASSSWDSRVNEQFF.

J is TRBJ1-5 and V is TRBV5-5; D ambiguous. This CDR3 is built from 13 residues. Germline V lookup: CDR1 SGHKS, CDR2 YYEKEE (reference sequence). Trimming removed 2 bases from V and 2 bases from J, with 5 bases in between. The CDR3 sequence: CASSFRGNQPQHF. The DNA for the CDR3 is TGTGCCAGCAGCTTTAGAGGCAATCAGCCCCAGCATTTT. Filled out from reference TRBV5-5 and TRBJ1-5, the complete variable domain reads DAGVTQSPTHLIKTRGQQVTLRCSPISGHKSVSWYQQVLGQGPQFIFQYYEKEERGRGNFPDRFSARQFPNYSSELNVNALLLGDSALYLCASSFRGNQPQHFGDGTRLSIL.

This clonotype showed up just a few times. V is TRBV5-5 and J is TRBJ1-5; possibly TRBD1 for D (5 bases). V was trimmed by 4 bases and J by 7 bases, leaving 15 bases between them. The V gene's germline CDR1 is SGHKS and CDR2 YYEKEE (reference sequence). This CDR3 spans 14 amino acids. CDR3 in amino acids: CASSLGGTGQPQHF. The CDR3 coding sequence is TGTGCCAGCAGCCTCGGGGGGACGGGGCAGCCCCAGCATTTT.

This clonotype was seen only a few times. This chain uses TRBV4-3 with TRBJ1-1; D may be TRBD1 (5 bases). The V and J ends lost 0 bases and 8 bases respectively, with 16 bases between them. This CDR3 is 15 amino acids long. Looked up from germline, CDR1 is LGHNA and CDR2 is YSLEER. CDR3 residues: CASSQEPRQGGEAFF. CDR3 coding DNA: TGCGCCAGCAGCCAAGAGCCCCGGCAGGGTGGGGAAGCTTTCTTT.

This clonotype has at least ten counts. Relative to the germline gene, one junction end is altered; a read error may explain this. The genes are TRBV20-1 and TRBJ1-1; a weak D match, TRBD1 (5 bases). CDR1 and CDR2 from the germline V gene are DFQATT and SNEGSKA (reference sequence). This CDR3 has 14 residues. The DNA for the CDR3 is TGCAGTGCTGGAGACCCGGGGGGGAACACTGAAGCTTTCTTT. It is translated as CSAGDPGGNTEAFF.

The J gene is TRBJ1-6, the V gene TRBV5-5; D gene ambiguous. The germline V gene has CDR1 SGHKS and CDR2 YYEKEE (reference sequence). V lost 5 bases and J 14 bases, leaving 20 bases between the germline ends. The CDR3 runs 14 residues. As DNA, the CDR3 is TGTGCCAGCAGTCTGTCGGGAGACTTTTTGGCCCTCCACTTT. It yields the protein CASSLSGDFLALHF.